The text below deals with one T cell receptor (beta chain). Its antigen is unknown. The sample is drawn from a study of blood T cells in healthy people across ages. Whole-study results and caveats: Roughly linear age-related decline in beta diversity appeared, significant by age 40. Naive T cell percentage strongly correlated with TCR beta diversity.

There were healthy Caucasian individuals from Russia, aged roughly 6 to 90, serving as donors. A second about 7 to 11 cycle PCR used barcoded and J-beta primers. Every sample gave at least 3 million paired-end reads containing CDR3. MiXCR, run by TCRdb on the 5' RACE reads, gives a single entry per CDR3 protein. The sample lists about 940,000 distinct CDR3 sequences, around 48% occurring once. J gave up 0 bases and V 3 bases, and 10 bases lay outside the gene matches. The CDR3 loop spans 18 amino acids. Germline V gene lookup returns CDR1 SGHRS and CDR2 YFSETQ. The chain has TRBV5-1 and TRBJ2-3; TRBD2 matches at 10 bases. Sequencing was carried out using blood. The sequence came from a man younger than 45 in good health. The CDR3 DNA sequence: TGCGCCAGCAGCTCACAGACTAGCGGGTCCTCTAGCACAGATACGCAGTATTTT. This codes for CASSSQTSGSSSTDTQYF.